The present entry profiles one TCR beta chain with its context. Antigen specificity is unknown. The sample is drawn from a study of CD8+CD57+ T cells in acquired aplastic anemia. Study overall: On average, sorted CD4+ and CD8+ cells gave 3.2 ug of DNA. Healthy donors yielded around 11 million CD4+ cell reads on average. Overall study results and limits: Significance was not reached for CD8+ Simpson's diversity between patients and controls. Patients and controls were found to share about 31 CD8+ CDR3 sequences.

Profiles of TCR beta VDJ and CDR3 were generated from a genomic DNA template. One entry per CDR3 protein results from TCRdb running MiXCR on the reads. The sample carries about 81,000 distinct CDR3 sequences, around 42% recorded once. Trimming stripped 1 base from V and 0 bases from J, with 5 bases between. CDR3 length equals 13 residues. From germline, CDR1 is DFQATT and CDR2 SNEGSKA (reference sequence). The sequenced sample consisted of sorted CD4+, CD8+, or CD8+CD57+ T cells (not recorded which) from PBMCs. This TCR was sampled from a human donor in good health, serving as a control. The gene calls are TRBV20-1 and TRBJ2-3; weak D call: TRBD2 (5 bases). CDR3 sequence reads: CSARGTSTDTQYF. The CDR3 coding sequence is TGCAGTGCTAGAGGGACTAGCACAGATACGCAGTATTTT.